The 31 T cell receptor beta chains below were found in one sample sequenced in a study of human T cells and chemical hapten exposure. Indicated time point: healthy volunteer bleed at 6 weeks. Total RNA extraction was carried out from unfractionated whole blood. One entry per CDR3 protein, called by TCRdb with MiXCR from the RACE reads. The sample consists of tens of thousands of distinct CDR3 sequences, 5.5% of them appearing once. Material for sequencing was whole blood. The source is a human donor in good health. Some clones in this sample may be carry-over from other donors' samples.

This clonotype came up many times. The J gene is TRBJ2-7, the V gene TRBV7-9; tentative D call: TRBD1 (6 bases). CDR1 SEHNR and CDR2 FQNEAQ come from the germline V gene (reference sequence). This CDR3 has 12 amino acids. V lost 5 bases and J lost 6, with 11 bases in between. The CDR3 spells CASSSTGIEQYF. The CDR3 DNA reads as TGTGCCAGCAGCAGCACAGGGATCGAGCAGTACTTC.

This clonotype was picked up many times. This chain joins TRBV28 and TRBJ1-3; unclear D gene. Trimming pared 7 bases from V and 0 bases from J, leaving 13 bases between. The CDR3 covers 15 residues. Per germline, CDR1 MDHEN and CDR2 SYDVKM. The chain's CDR3 is CASNTQSSSGNTIYF. The CDR3 coding sequence is TGTGCCAGCAACACCCAATCGAGCTCTGGAAACACCATATATTTT.

This clonotype has at least ten counts. The chain is built from TRBV5-4 and TRBJ2-3; D perhaps matches TRBD2 (6 bases). The ends were cut back, 0 bases at V and 1 base at J, with 12 bases in the middle. The length of the CDR3 is 16 residues. Germline V lookup: CDR1 SGHNT, CDR2 YYREEE (reference sequence). CDR3 nucleotides: TGTGCCAGCAGCTTGGGGCGGGGCGGCGGCACAGATACGCAGTATTTT. This encodes CASSLGRGGGTDTQYF.

In DNA form, the CDR3 reads TGTGCCAGCAGCTCTAGACAGGGACGGAAAGCTTTCTTT. It is translated as CASSSRQGRKAFF. The V gene is TRBV11-2, the J gene TRBJ1-1; 7 bases are shared with TRBD1. Germline CDR1 and CDR2: SGHAT and FQNNGV. The CDR3 extends over 13 amino acids. Trimming took 4 bases from V and 9 from J; bases not matched to a gene: 8.

In its sample, this clonotype was seen a few times. This chain joins TRBV6-5 and TRBJ1-1; D gene uncertain. CDR1 is MNHEY and CDR2 is SVGAGI in the germline V gene. V was shortened by 1 base and J by 11 bases, with 20 bases between the two germline ends. The CDR3 has 15 amino acids. The CDR3 nucleotides are TGTGCCAGCAGTTACTATGGAGGGCGGAATACTGGGGCTTTCTTT. Translating gives CASSYYGGRNTGAFF.

This clonotype occurred many times. The V gene is TRBV29-1, the J gene TRBJ1-1; D not certain. The V gene's germline CDR1 is SQVTM and CDR2 ANQGSEA. V was trimmed by 4 bases and J by 6 bases, leaving 12 bases between them. The CDR3 spans 12 residues. This CDR3 reads CSVVRRGAEAFF. CDR3 DNA: TGCAGCGTTGTACGTCGGGGTGCTGAAGCTTTCTTT.

In nucleotides, the CDR3 is TGTGCCAGCAGTTTAACCCGGGACAAAGCTTTCTTT. Protein product: CASSLTRDKAFF. The J gene is TRBJ1-1, the V gene TRBV12-3 or TRBV12-4; D possibly corresponds to TRBD1 (6 bases). V was shortened by 2 bases and J by 9 bases, with 10 bases between the two germline ends. This CDR3 spans 12 amino acids.

There are a few counts of this clonotype. The chain links TRBV19 to TRBJ1-5; D is unclear. V lost 8 bases to trimming and J lost 4 bases, with 15 bases between them. CDR1 and CDR2 from the germline V gene are LNHDA and SQIVND (reference sequence). The CDR3 totals 14 residues. CDR3 bases: TGTGCCAGTCCGAATGGGTTGTGGAATCAGCCCCAGCATTTT. Translated: CASPNGLWNQPQHF.

This clonotype was found many times. The chain links TRBV28 to TRBJ1-4; the D is unclear. The CDR3 runs to 15 residues. The germline V gene has CDR1 MDHEN and CDR2 SYDVKM. V shed 3 bases and J shed 0 bases, with 8 bases lying between them. CDR3 loop: CASSLLDSTNEKLFF. The CDR3 DNA reads TGTGCCAGCAGTTTGTTGGATTCAACTAATGAAAAACTGTTTTTT.

Ten or more counts support this clonotype. The chain joins TRBV6-5 to TRBJ1-1, with 7 bases aligning to TRBD1. This CDR3 is built from 17 residues. The V and J ends lost 4 bases and 0 bases, in that order; junction bases with no gene match: 11. CDR1 MNHEY and CDR2 SVGAGI come from the germline V gene. CDR3 protein: CASSFSPGQRLNTEAFF. In nucleotides, the CDR3 is TGTGCCAGCAGTTTCTCTCCGGGACAGAGACTGAACACTGAAGCTTTCTTT.

At least ten counts were recorded for this clonotype. The genes are TRBV15 and TRBJ2-7; possibly TRBD2 for D (5 bases). Germline loops: CDR1 LNHNV, CDR2 YYDKDF (reference sequence). The CDR3 extends over 13 amino acids. V was shortened by 3 bases and J by 0 bases, with 6 bases between the two germline ends. The CDR3 nucleotides read TGTGCCACCAGCAGGGACTTCTCCTACGAGCAGTACTTC. This gives the protein CATSRDFSYEQYF.

This clonotype has at least ten counts. Here the CDR3 reads CASSPTRGVPGYTF. The CDR3 DNA sequence: TGCGCCAGCAGCCCTACCCGGGGAGTACCGGGCTACACCTTC. This chain links TRBV10-1 with TRBJ1-2, with D uncertain. This CDR3 is 14 amino acids long. Trimming stripped 6 bases from V and 8 bases from J, with 19 bases between. Per the germline V gene, CDR1 is WNHNN and CDR2 is SYGVQD (reference sequence).

This chain connects TRBV12-3 or TRBV12-4 to TRBJ1-6; 7 bases align to TRBD1. Trimming at V came to 1 base and at J to 8 bases, leaving 5 bases not matched to a gene. The CDR3 contains 15 residues. CDR3 region: CASSLEGAGHSPLHF. CDR3 bases: TGTGCCAGCAGTTTAGAGGGGGCAGGACATTCACCCCTCCACTTT.

Concerning this clonotype itself: Being one base from a much bigger clone, this may be a read error. The chain couples TRBV20-1 to TRBJ2-1, with 10 positions matching TRBD1. Germline-derived CDR1 and CDR2 are DFQATT and SNEGSKA (reference sequence). The length of the CDR3 is 14 residues. This CDR3 reads CGAPGQGIGNEQFF. The CDR3 bases are TGCGGTGCTCCGGGACAGGGGATCGGCAATGAGCAGTTCTTC.

The V gene is TRBV20-1, the J gene TRBJ1-1; the D is unclear. Trimming stripped 0 bases from V and 0 bases from J, with 11 bases between. CDR3 length: 15 amino acids. CDR1 is DFQATT and CDR2 is SNEGSKA in the germline V gene (reference sequence). Here the CDR3 DNA reads TGCAGTGCTAGAGATCACCAACGCATGAACACTGAAGCTTTCTTT. Translated: CSARDHQRMNTEAFF.

This clonotype was counted many times. J is TRBJ2-3 and V is TRBV12-3 or TRBV12-4, with D possibly being TRBD2 (5 bases). The ends were cut back, 3 bases at V and 3 bases at J, with 16 bases in the middle. CDR3 length equals 16 residues. CDR3 in DNA: TGTGCCAGCAGTTTGGCCAGGCGTGGAGGAACAGATACGCAGTATTTT. Protein: CASSLARRGGTDTQYF.

This clonotype was recorded many times. The chain employs TRBV25-1 and TRBJ2-7; 9 bases are shared with TRBD1. The CDR3 consists of 15 residues. The V gene's germline CDR1 is MGHDK and CDR2 SYGVNS. Trimming cost V 3 bases and J 4 bases; bases outside gene matches: 7. The CDR3 region is CASSDYGTGSYEQYF. The DNA of the CDR3 is TGTGCCAGCAGTGACTACGGGACAGGGAGTTACGAGCAGTACTTC.

This chain joins TRBV29-1 and TRBJ2-5, with D possibly matching TRBD1 (6 bases). The CDR3 totals 13 residues. CDR1 and CDR2 (germline): SQVTM, ANQGSEA. Between the trimmed V and J ends, which lost 6 bases and 6 bases, there was a span of 17 bases. CDR3 sequence: CSVPSGAGKTQYF. In nucleotides, the CDR3 is TGCAGCGTACCTTCAGGGGCAGGAAAGACCCAGTACTTC.

The J gene is TRBJ2-1, the V gene TRBV20-1, with D possibly being TRBD2 (6 bases). This CDR3 region has 14 residues. Germline CDR1 is DFQATT and CDR2 is SNEGSKA (reference sequence). V gave up 6 bases and J gave up 9 bases, with 21 bases separating them. The CDR3 loop is CSATTGLSTSEQFF. DNA of the CDR3: TGCAGTGCAACAACGGGACTCTCCACCAGTGAGCAGTTCTTC.

This clonotype was seen a handful of times. V is TRBV12-3 or TRBV12-4 and J is TRBJ1-3; 7 bases agree with TRBD1. V lost 4 bases and J lost 0; bases outside the gene matches: 6. CDR3 length equals 16 residues. CDR3 region: CASSSIQGISGNTIYF. CDR3 coding DNA: TGTGCCAGCAGTTCCATACAGGGGATCTCTGGAAACACCATATATTTT.

This clonotype was seen at least ten times. The rearrangement links TRBV3-1 to TRBJ2-3; 13 nucleotides agree with TRBD2. The CDR3 has 15 amino acids. Germline lookup yields CDR1 LGHDT and CDR2 YNNKEL (reference sequence). J was trimmed by 3 bases and V by 7 bases; bases with no gene match: 4. CDR3 in DNA: TGTGCCAGCACCCCGACTAGCGGGGGGACAGATACGCAGTATTTT. This sequence encodes CASTPTSGGTDTQYF.

This clonotype has a count of ten or more. The chain combines TRBV10-3 with TRBJ2-1; D may be TRBD1 or TRBD2 (5 bases each). Trimming cost V 0 bases and J 4 bases, with 10 bases left between them. CDR1 and CDR2 (germline): ENHRY, SYGVKD. There are 15 residues in the CDR3. The CDR3 loop reads CAISESGRGYNEQFF. The CDR3 DNA follows: TGTGCCATCAGTGAGTCGGGACGGGGTTACAATGAGCAGTTCTTC.

This clonotype has a count of ten or more. The DNA of the CDR3 is TGCAGCGTTGAAGGGAAAGGGGCCGGTGGAGATACGCAGTATTTT. Amino acids: CSVEGKGAGGDTQYF. The gene calls are TRBV29-1 and TRBJ2-3, with D possibly being TRBD1 (5 bases). V lost 1 base, J lost 5 bases, and 16 bases lay in between. The CDR3 length is 15 residues. Germline values: CDR1 SQVTM, CDR2 ANQGSEA.

In its sample, this clonotype was seen many times. The chain employs TRBV7-2 and TRBJ2-3, with a tentative D call TRBD2 (5 bases). Germline V gene sequence: CDR1 SGHTA, CDR2 FQGNSA. The V gene lost 6 bases and the J gene lost 0 bases, with 10 bases spanning the gap. This CDR3 contains 14 residues. CDR3 loop: CASRPRLSTDTQYF. The CDR3 bases are TGTGCCAGCAGGCCTAGACTAAGCACAGATACGCAGTATTTT.

This clonotype was counted many times. The chain recombines TRBV5-1 with TRBJ2-1; 8 bases align to TRBD2. Germline V gene lookup returns CDR1 SGHRS and CDR2 YFSETQ. Germline trimming cut 1 base from V and 4 bases from J; bases unmatched to any gene: 7. The CDR3 is 16 residues long. CDR3 DNA: TGCGCCAGCAGCTTGCCCGGAACTAGCGGTTACAATGAGCAGTTCTTC. Encoded protein: CASSLPGTSGYNEQFF.

The chain carries TRBV5-1 and TRBJ1-5, with a possible D match to TRBD1 (5 bases). There are 14 residues in the CDR3. Germline values: CDR1 SGHRS, CDR2 YFSETQ. V was shortened by 4 bases and J by 0 bases, with 8 bases between the two germline ends. CDR3 protein: CASSGGDSNQPQHF. The CDR3, as DNA: TGCGCCAGCAGCGGGGGTGATAGCAATCAGCCCCAGCATTTT.

Many counts were recorded for this clonotype. This chain joins TRBV6-5 and TRBJ1-2; D remains ambiguous. Trimming stripped 6 bases from V and 5 bases from J, with 7 bases between. The germline V gene has CDR1 MNHEY and CDR2 SVGAGI. The CDR3 sequence is 11 residues long. This chain's CDR3 is CASRWDYGYTF. For the CDR3, the DNA is TGTGCCAGCAGATGGGATTATGGCTACACCTTC.

This clonotype was seen ten or more times. The chain joins TRBV6-5 to TRBJ2-3; weak D call: TRBD2 (6 bases). Looked up from germline, CDR1 is MNHEY and CDR2 is SVGAGI. CDR3 length equals 14 residues. V lost 7 bases and J lost 2, with 13 bases in between. The CDR3 DNA sequence: TGTGCCAGCACCGATAGCGGCACCACAGATACGCAGTATTTT. Amino acid sequence: CASTDSGTTDTQYF.

By sample fraction, this clonotype is medium-sized. V gene TRBV12-3 or TRBV12-4 combines with J gene TRBJ2-3; D possibly corresponds to TRBD2 (5 bases). The CDR3 is 14 amino acids. The germline V and J ends were trimmed by 8 bases and 1 base, with 13 bases remaining between them. The CDR3 loop is CASRWRLGTDTQYF. CDR3 sequence (DNA): TGTGCCAGCCGCTGGAGGCTCGGCACAGATACGCAGTATTTT.

This clonotype has a count of ten or more. The V and J genes are TRBV29-1 and TRBJ2-3; tentatively, D is TRBD1 (5 bases). The CDR3 has 15 amino acids. Germline V CDR1 and CDR2: SQVTM, ANQGSEA. V was cut by 8 bases and J by 2 bases, with 20 bases left in between. The CDR3 region has the DNA TGCAGCCCCCTAGAGTGGGGCCAGCACACAGATACGCAGTATTTT. This translates into CSPLEWGQHTDTQYF.

This clonotype was counted a few times. The rearrangement joins TRBV18 to TRBJ1-6, with D possibly matching TRBD1 (5 bases). Germline CDR1 is KGHSH and CDR2 is LQKENI. V was cut by 5 bases and J by 5 bases, with 13 bases left in between. This CDR3 contains 15 residues. As DNA, the CDR3 is TGTGCCAGCTCAGGGACCACGATAGATAATTCACCCCTCCACTTT. It yields the protein CASSGTTIDNSPLHF.